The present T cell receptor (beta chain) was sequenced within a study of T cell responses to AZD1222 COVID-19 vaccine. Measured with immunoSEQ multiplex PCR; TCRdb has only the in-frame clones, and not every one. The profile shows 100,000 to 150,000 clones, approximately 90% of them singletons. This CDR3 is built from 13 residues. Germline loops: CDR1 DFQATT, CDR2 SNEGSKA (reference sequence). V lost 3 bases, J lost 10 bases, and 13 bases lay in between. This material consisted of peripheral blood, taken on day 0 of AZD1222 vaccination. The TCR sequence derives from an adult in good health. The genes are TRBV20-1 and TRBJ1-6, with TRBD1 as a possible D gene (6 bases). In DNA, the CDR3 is TGCAGTGCTAGTGGCAGGGGTGGATCACCCCTCCACTTT. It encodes CSASGRGGSPLHF.